These T cell receptor beta chains were read from a single sample in a study of patients and donors after allogeneic stem cell transplantation. TCRdb re-analysed the RT-PCR reads in MiXCR, keeping a single row per CDR3 protein. The data show 200,000 to 250,000 distinct CDR3 sequences, roughly 15% seen once. Sequenced input: blood, either unsorted or a sorted T cell fraction (not recorded which). Receptor source: a human donor who was either an allogeneic HSCT recipient or a stem cell or donor lymphocyte infusion donor (not recorded which). It is not recorded whose cells these are; they may come from a transplant donor. CDR3s include the opening cysteine and the closing phenylalanine or tryptophan. The order of the fields is J gene, V gene, D gene, clone size, CDR3 DNA, CDR3 protein. A D gene is named only where the DNA matches it firmly. Clone size is given for some rows only: seen once, a few or many times, or a class if the clone is expanded.

j_gene: TRBJ1-6; v_gene: TRBV11-2; d_gene: NA; abundance: NA; CDR3nt: TGTGCCAGCAGCCACGTCCCCCGCGGCGGTTATAATTCACCCCTCCACTTT; CDR3aa: CASSHVPRGGYNSPLHF
j_gene: TRBJ1-4; v_gene: TRBV6-5; d_gene: NA; abundance: NA; CDR3nt: TGTGCCAGCAGTTACTCGGATCCATCAGCAACTAATGAAAAACTGTTTTTT; CDR3aa: CASSYSDPSATNEKLFF
j_gene: TRBJ1-4; v_gene: TRBV15; d_gene: NA; abundance: NA; CDR3nt: TGTGCCACCAGCAGAGATCGGGCAGGACCCACAACTAATGAAAAACTGTTTTTT; CDR3aa: CATSRDRAGPTTNEKLFF
j_gene: TRBJ2-3; v_gene: TRBV9; d_gene: NA; abundance: NA; CDR3nt: TGTGCCAGCAGCGTAGCCCCGGGAAGGACAGATACGCAGTATTTT; CDR3aa: CASSVAPGRTDTQYF
j_gene: TRBJ1-5; v_gene: TRBV18; d_gene: TRBD1; abundance: NA; CDR3nt: TGTGCCAGCTCACCCGCAGGGGGCGGGGGGGGCAATCAGCCCCAGCATTTT; CDR3aa: CASSPAGGGGGNQPQHF
j_gene: TRBJ2-7; v_gene: TRBV7-2; d_gene: NA; abundance: many; CDR3nt: TGTGCCAGCAGGAGGGGGTCCCTCTACGAGCAGTACTTC; CDR3aa: CASRRGSLYEQYF
j_gene: TRBJ2-3; v_gene: TRBV20-1; d_gene: TRBD2; abundance: few; CDR3nt: TGCAGTGCTAGAGTGGGGCTAGCGGGAGCGGGGACCTACACAGATACGCAGTATTTT; CDR3aa: CSARVGLAGAGTYTDTQYF
j_gene: TRBJ2-1; v_gene: TRBV20-1; d_gene: TRBD2; abundance: few; CDR3nt: TGCAGTGCATTACTAGCGGGATCCTACAATGAGCAGTTCTTC; CDR3aa: CSALLAGSYNEQFF
j_gene: TRBJ1-2; v_gene: TRBV6-1; d_gene: NA; abundance: few; CDR3nt: TGTGCCAGCAGGGAAGGGGGCTACACCTTC; CDR3aa: CASREGGYTF
j_gene: TRBJ1-2; v_gene: TRBV6-5; d_gene: NA; abundance: few; CDR3nt: TGTGCCAGCAGTTCCAATCCGGGATGGACTAACTATGGCTACACCTTC; CDR3aa: CASSSNPGWTNYGYTF
j_gene: TRBJ2-5; v_gene: TRBV20-1; d_gene: NA; abundance: many; CDR3nt: TGCAGTGCTAGCTATATAGCCGGGGGTGGAGAGACCCAGTACTTC; CDR3aa: CSASYIAGGGETQYF
j_gene: TRBJ2-7; v_gene: TRBV18; d_gene: TRBD2; abundance: NA; CDR3nt: TGTGCCAGCTCACCGCGGGGGGGCAACTACGAGCAGTACTTC; CDR3aa: CASSPRGGNYEQYF
j_gene: TRBJ1-2; v_gene: TRBV3-1; d_gene: NA; abundance: few; CDR3nt: TGTGCCAGCAGCCCTTTGACCAACGCTAACTATGGCTACACCTTC; CDR3aa: CASSPLTNANYGYTF
j_gene: TRBJ2-7; v_gene: TRBV5-1; d_gene: TRBD2; abundance: few; CDR3nt: TGCGCCAGCAGCTCACTCCCCCTAGGGGGCGGGGGGGCCTACGAGCAGTACTTC; CDR3aa: CASSSLPLGGGGAYEQYF
j_gene: TRBJ1-5; v_gene: TRBV6-1; d_gene: NA; abundance: NA; CDR3nt: TGTGCCAGCAGTGAAGCGGGAGGAGACAATCAGCCCCAGCATTTT; CDR3aa: CASSEAGGDNQPQHF
j_gene: TRBJ2-3; v_gene: TRBV5-1; d_gene: TRBD1; abundance: many; CDR3nt: TGCGCCAGCAGCGAGGTACAGGGGACCCCCACAGATACGCAGTATTTT; CDR3aa: CASSEVQGTPTDTQYF
j_gene: TRBJ2-1; v_gene: TRBV5-4; d_gene: NA; abundance: NA; CDR3nt: TGTGCCAGCAGCTTGGCTTTGACGGATAGAGAGCAGTTCTTC; CDR3aa: CASSLALTDREQFF
j_gene: TRBJ1-2; v_gene: TRBV30; d_gene: NA; abundance: few; CDR3nt: TGTGCCTGGAGTCCAACGGGCCCACGGGGCTACACCTTC; CDR3aa: CAWSPTGPRGYTF
j_gene: TRBJ2-5; v_gene: TRBV7-8; d_gene: NA; abundance: few; CDR3nt: TGTGCCAGCAGCCCCAACCTAGCCGGCAAAGAGACCCAGTACTTC; CDR3aa: CASSPNLAGKETQYF
j_gene: TRBJ2-1; v_gene: TRBV29-1; d_gene: TRBD2; abundance: NA; CDR3nt: TGCAGCGTTGGTGGGGGGGACAATGAGCAGTTCTTC; CDR3aa: CSVGGGDNEQFF
j_gene: TRBJ2-5; v_gene: TRBV24-1; d_gene: NA; abundance: many; CDR3nt: TGTGCCACCAGTGATTTGGGCAGGGGTCGACAAGAGACCCAGTACTTC; CDR3aa: CATSDLGRGRQETQYF
j_gene: TRBJ1-5; v_gene: TRBV30; d_gene: NA; abundance: NA; CDR3nt: TGTGCCTGGGGGGGGCAGTATAGCAATCAGCCCCAGCATTTT; CDR3aa: CAWGGQYSNQPQHF
j_gene: TRBJ1-6; v_gene: TRBV6-5; d_gene: NA; abundance: many; CDR3nt: TGTGCCAGCAGTTACTCAGGGTGGGGACCCCTCCACTTT; CDR3aa: CASSYSGWGPLHF
j_gene: TRBJ1-5; v_gene: TRBV10-3; d_gene: NA; abundance: few; CDR3nt: TGTGCCATCAGTGAGTGGCGAGGTGAGCCCCAGCATTTT; CDR3aa: CAISEWRGEPQHF
j_gene: TRBJ2-4; v_gene: TRBV3-1; d_gene: NA; abundance: many; CDR3nt: TGTGCCAGCAGCCAAGGCAGCCCAGGGGTGAACATTCAGTACTTC; CDR3aa: CASSQGSPGVNIQYF
j_gene: TRBJ2-1; v_gene: TRBV20-1; d_gene: TRBD2; abundance: NA; CDR3nt: TGCAGTGCTTCTCATGGAGCGGGGGGCTACAATGAGCAGTTCTTC; CDR3aa: CSASHGAGGYNEQFF
j_gene: TRBJ2-1; v_gene: TRBV7-9; d_gene: TRBD2; abundance: NA; CDR3nt: TGTGCCAGCAGCTTAGAGGGACTAGCTGGTGAGCAGTTCTTC; CDR3aa: CASSLEGLAGEQFF
j_gene: TRBJ1-1; v_gene: TRBV6-5; d_gene: NA; abundance: NA; CDR3nt: TGTGCCAGCAGTTACGGCAGGGAAACTTTCTTT; CDR3aa: CASSYGRETFF
j_gene: TRBJ2-6; v_gene: TRBV7-6; d_gene: NA; abundance: NA; CDR3nt: TGTGCCAGTGGGGGTGTCGCCTTCTCTGGGGCCAACGTCCTGACTTTC; CDR3aa: CASGGVAFSGANVLTF
j_gene: TRBJ1-1; v_gene: TRBV19; d_gene: NA; abundance: NA; CDR3nt: TGTGCCAGTAGTATGTCAGAGCCTTACACTGAAGCTTTCTTT; CDR3aa: CASSMSEPYTEAFF
j_gene: TRBJ2-2; v_gene: TRBV7-3; d_gene: NA; abundance: many; CDR3nt: TGTGCCAGCAGCCCCTACGGGCAGAACACCGGGGAGCTGTTTTTT; CDR3aa: CASSPYGQNTGELFF
j_gene: TRBJ2-1; v_gene: TRBV7-2; d_gene: NA; abundance: NA; CDR3nt: TGTGCCAGCAGCCCCGGGGGTTTAGGGTTCTTC; CDR3aa: CASSPGGLGFF
j_gene: TRBJ2-5; v_gene: TRBV12-3/TRBV12-4; d_gene: TRBD2; abundance: many; CDR3nt: TGTGCCAGCAGTTTAACGGGGGGACAAGAGACCCAGTACTTC; CDR3aa: CASSLTGGQETQYF
j_gene: TRBJ1-5; v_gene: TRBV12-3/TRBV12-4; d_gene: NA; abundance: NA; CDR3nt: TGTGCCAGCAGTTTCAAAATGGGGGGCGCGTATAGCAATCAGCCCCAGCATTTT; CDR3aa: CASSFKMGGAYSNQPQHF
j_gene: TRBJ1-5; v_gene: TRBV20-1; d_gene: TRBD1; abundance: few; CDR3nt: TGCAGTGCTAGAGATCAGGGACAGTCGAGCAATCAGCCCCAGCATTTT; CDR3aa: CSARDQGQSSNQPQHF
j_gene: TRBJ2-1; v_gene: TRBV12-3/TRBV12-4; d_gene: TRBD2; abundance: few; CDR3nt: TGTGCCAGCAGCCGGACTAGCGTCTCCTACAATGAGCAGTTCTTC; CDR3aa: CASSRTSVSYNEQFF
j_gene: TRBJ2-7; v_gene: TRBV2; d_gene: TRBD1; abundance: NA; CDR3nt: TGTGCCAGCGAGAGGGACAGGGCATTCGGGGAGCAGTACTTC; CDR3aa: CASERDRAFGEQYF
j_gene: TRBJ2-2; v_gene: TRBV12-3/TRBV12-4; d_gene: TRBD2; abundance: many; CDR3nt: TGTGCCAGCAGTCTATATCGACTAGCGGGAGTCGGGGAGCTGTTTTTT; CDR3aa: CASSLYRLAGVGELFF
j_gene: TRBJ2-7; v_gene: TRBV6-1; d_gene: TRBD1; abundance: many; CDR3nt: TGTGCCAGCAGTCCGGGACAGGCGTTGGAGCAGTACTTC; CDR3aa: CASSPGQALEQYF
j_gene: TRBJ2-3; v_gene: TRBV6-1; d_gene: TRBD2; abundance: few; CDR3nt: TGTGCCAGCAGGGACTATGGAGCGGGGAGCACAGATACGCAGTATTTT; CDR3aa: CASRDYGAGSTDTQYF
j_gene: TRBJ2-1; v_gene: TRBV20-1; d_gene: TRBD1; abundance: few; CDR3nt: TGCAGTGTTATGTCCGGGACAGACAATGAGCAGTTCTTC; CDR3aa: CSVMSGTDNEQFF
j_gene: TRBJ2-7; v_gene: TRBV2; d_gene: NA; abundance: NA; CDR3nt: TGTGCCAGCAGTGAGGATTCTCACGAGCAGTACTTC; CDR3aa: CASSEDSHEQYF
j_gene: TRBJ1-1; v_gene: TRBV25-1; d_gene: NA; abundance: many; CDR3nt: TGTGCCAGCAGTGAATATAGGTTTGTTGGGGGGACCCTGAACACTGAAGCTTTCTTT; CDR3aa: CASSEYRFVGGTLNTEAFF
j_gene: TRBJ2-6; v_gene: TRBV5-5; d_gene: NA; abundance: many; CDR3nt: TGTGCCAGCAGCCTCGCTGCCACAGGGACTGGGGCCAACGTCCTGACTTTC; CDR3aa: CASSLAATGTGANVLTF
j_gene: TRBJ2-4; v_gene: TRBV20-1; d_gene: TRBD1; abundance: few; CDR3nt: TGCAGTGCCACCGGGACAGTCAGTGCCAAAAACATTCAGTACTTC; CDR3aa: CSATGTVSAKNIQYF
j_gene: TRBJ2-1; v_gene: TRBV2; d_gene: TRBD1; abundance: many; CDR3nt: TGTGCCAGCAGCAAGGACAGGGACTCCTACAATGAGCAGTTCTTC; CDR3aa: CASSKDRDSYNEQFF
j_gene: TRBJ2-5; v_gene: TRBV20-1; d_gene: TRBD2; abundance: NA; CDR3nt: TGCAGTGCTCCGACTAGCAGTACGACGTACCAAGAGACCCAGTACTTC; CDR3aa: CSAPTSSTTYQETQYF
j_gene: TRBJ2-1; v_gene: TRBV7-8; d_gene: TRBD2; abundance: NA; CDR3nt: TGTGCCAGCAGCCCCCCTGAGGCTCTCGGGACTAGCTACAATGAGCAGTTCTTC; CDR3aa: CASSPPEALGTSYNEQFF